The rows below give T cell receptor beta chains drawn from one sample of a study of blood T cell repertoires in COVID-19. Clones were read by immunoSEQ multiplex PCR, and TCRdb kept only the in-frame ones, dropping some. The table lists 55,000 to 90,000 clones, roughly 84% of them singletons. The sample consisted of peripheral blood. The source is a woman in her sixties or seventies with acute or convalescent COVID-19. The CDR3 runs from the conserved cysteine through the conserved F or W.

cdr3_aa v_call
CASSVRGLDGGSTDTQYF TRBV9
CASSGSPQGGWTEAFF TRBV7-9
CASSLGGTSGYNEQFF TRBV5-8
CASSPLGQTLAKNIQYF TRBV6-6
CASSKTGGVIYEQYF TRBV19
CASSLAGLGYGYTF TRBV5-4
CASSSIPSGQGAGNTIYF TRBV19
CASSYSNLGGGDEQFF TRBV6-2/TRBV6-3
CASTVDRGPADTQYF TRBV2
CASRVTAFSYEQYF TRBV6-5
CASSLSGSSGNEQFF TRBV11-3
CAIGTGGNTIYF TRBV10-3
CASILDLEGSGANVLTF TRBV21-1
CASSYGGGSTDTQYF TRBV6-5
CASTGLFEQFF TRBV19
CASSHGPTWKTQYF TRBV3-1/TRBV3-2
CASSFSQSYEQYF TRBV12-3/TRBV12-4
CASSLARVGYGYTF TRBV5-1
CASTRDRGEGGYTF TRBV27
CASSFWPPGTLGSGAFF TRBV5-4
CASSERAGTGRANTGELFF TRBV6-1
CSVFRYSITRDQNTEAFF TRBV29-1
CASSATGTLYTDTQYF TRBV6-1
CASSQGSFTDTQYF TRBV19
CASSEDTVKETQYF TRBV2
CASSIRARALRETQYF TRBV19
CASRVNRAPMNTEAFF TRBV6-4
CASSPRGQYNQPQHF TRBV3-1/TRBV3-2
CASSVDRVSLSPLHF TRBV9
CASSSGQGSRREKLFF TRBV5-1